This TCR beta chain was sequenced for a study of CXCR3-negative and CXCR3-positive naive CD8 T cells. Background on the study: The libraries together contributed some 140 million TRB reads, each supplying about 1.5 +/- 0.3 million.

A note on this clonotype: The antigen remains unidentified.

The V gene's germline CDR1 is PRHDT and CDR2 FYEKMQ (reference sequence). This CDR3 is built from 12 residues. Overall study results and limits: Whereas both naive subsets had comparably high diversity, memory CD8+ cells had much lower diversity. Similar TRBV-TRBJ gene usage was seen in naive CXCR3-negative and CXCR3-positive cells, but not in memory cells. Post-cryopreservation CXCR3 expression was partly diminished, and the bulk of assays employed fresh PBMCs.

Each TRB cDNA library was prepared by 5' RACE (with UMI labels). Each CDR3 protein gets one entry in TCRdb, which reprocessed the 5' RACE reads and gives no DNA. The table counts 20,000 to 25,000 distinct CDR3 sequences; over 15% lies in the top ten. This TCR was sampled from a human donor in good health. Some clones in this sample may be carry-over from other donors' samples. The chain employs TRBV13 and TRBJ2-3. The sequencing input was memory CD8+ T cells from blood. The CDR3 region is CASSLYTDTQYF.